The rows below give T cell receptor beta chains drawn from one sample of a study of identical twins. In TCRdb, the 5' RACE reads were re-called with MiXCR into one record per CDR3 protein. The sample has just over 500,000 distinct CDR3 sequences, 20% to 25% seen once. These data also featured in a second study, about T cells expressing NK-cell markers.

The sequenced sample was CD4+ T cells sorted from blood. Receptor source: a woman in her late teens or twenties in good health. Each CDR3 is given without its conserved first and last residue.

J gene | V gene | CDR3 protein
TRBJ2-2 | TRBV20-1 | SATSGGSTGELF
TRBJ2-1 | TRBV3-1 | ASSHSYNEQF
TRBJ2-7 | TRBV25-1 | ASTPEAGLAGFNYEQY
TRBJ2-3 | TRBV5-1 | ASSRQGSDQADTQY
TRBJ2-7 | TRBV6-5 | ASSYAKRYEQY
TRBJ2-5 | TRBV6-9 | ASRRRDFRFGLAGGKVQETQY
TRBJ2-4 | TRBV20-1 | SARAISGIQY
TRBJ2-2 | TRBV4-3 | ASSHELTRIPGELF
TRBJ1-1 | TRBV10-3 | AGKGQRNTEAF
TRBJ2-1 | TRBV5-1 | ATATGGTHYNEQF
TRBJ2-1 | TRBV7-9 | ASSLSRLAGVSNEQF
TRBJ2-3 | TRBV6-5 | ASSYVVAGGRDTQY
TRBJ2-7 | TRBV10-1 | ASGTTTGTENRYEQY
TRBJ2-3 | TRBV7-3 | ASSLLGLTTDTQY
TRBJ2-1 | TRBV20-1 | SAIRREGLNEQF
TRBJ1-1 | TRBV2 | ASRDRGGTEAF
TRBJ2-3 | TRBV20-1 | SAGPGALSTDTQY
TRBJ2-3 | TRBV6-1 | ASSRAVLGADTQY
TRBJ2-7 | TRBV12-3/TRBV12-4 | ASSTTGTWGQY
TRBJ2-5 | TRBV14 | ASSQPTGQGASRETQY
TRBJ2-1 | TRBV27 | ASSFYSVGNEQF
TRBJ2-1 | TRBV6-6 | ASSNIAGAEQF
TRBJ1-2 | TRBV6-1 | ASRSGQNYGYT
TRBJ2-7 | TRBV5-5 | ASSFSQASYEQY
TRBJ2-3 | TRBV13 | ASSPQGGYTDTQY
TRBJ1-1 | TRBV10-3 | AISKKPHPSNTEAF
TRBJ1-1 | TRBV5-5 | ASSPLSENTEAF
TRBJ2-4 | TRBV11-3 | ASSLESGYKNIQY
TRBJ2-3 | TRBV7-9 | ASSQGQVPSTDTQY
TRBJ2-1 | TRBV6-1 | ASRPSPERGGEQF
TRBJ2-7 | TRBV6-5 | ASSYGGISYEQY
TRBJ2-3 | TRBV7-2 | ASSSLSTGGLSDTQY
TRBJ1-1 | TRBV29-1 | SVRTGFTEAF
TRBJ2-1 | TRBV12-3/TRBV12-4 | ASSFTSAGDEQF
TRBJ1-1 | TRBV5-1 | ASSPEVTVNTEAF
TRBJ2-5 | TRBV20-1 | SALPLGGETQY